This T cell receptor beta chain was recorded in a study of T cells in Graves' hyperthyroidism and ophthalmopathy. Amplification yielded TCR beta CDR3 regions, with RNA transcripts as the source. TCR CDR3 underwent first-round RT-PCR with the HTBI primer set. One entry per CDR3 protein, called by TCRdb with MiXCR from the multiplex PCR reads. The table has some 50,000 distinct CDR3 sequences, approximately 48% seen once. This CDR3 region has 12 residues. The germline CDR1 and CDR2 sequences are MNHEY and SVGAGI. Trimming stripped 6 bases from V and 8 bases from J, with 10 bases between. Details on this clonotype: Its specificity is unknown.

Study conclusions and caveats: Ophthalmopathy got predicted by the model a median approximately 6.4 months before its onset.

The chain recombines TRBV6-5 with TRBJ1-4; no clear D. The receptor was isolated from a woman aged 50 to 60 with Graves' ophthalmopathy. The sample consisted of blood. CDR3 DNA sequence: TGTGCCAGCAGACCTATGGGGGAAAAACTGTTTTTT. This encodes CASRPMGEKLFF.